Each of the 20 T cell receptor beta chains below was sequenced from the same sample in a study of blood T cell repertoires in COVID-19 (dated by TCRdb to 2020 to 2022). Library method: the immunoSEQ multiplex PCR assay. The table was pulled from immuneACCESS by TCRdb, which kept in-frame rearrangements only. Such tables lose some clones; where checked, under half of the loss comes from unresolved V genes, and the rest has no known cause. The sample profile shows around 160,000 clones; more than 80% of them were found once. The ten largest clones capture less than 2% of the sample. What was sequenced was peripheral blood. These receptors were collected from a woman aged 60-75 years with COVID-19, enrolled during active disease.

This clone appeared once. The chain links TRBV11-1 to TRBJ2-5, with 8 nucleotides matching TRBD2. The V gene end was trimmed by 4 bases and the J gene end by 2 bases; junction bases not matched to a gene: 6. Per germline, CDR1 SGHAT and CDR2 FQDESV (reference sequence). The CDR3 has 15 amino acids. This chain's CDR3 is CASSSFTGGQETQYF. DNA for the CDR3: TGTGCCAGCAGCTCCTTTACGGGGGGGCAAGAGACCCAGTACTTC.

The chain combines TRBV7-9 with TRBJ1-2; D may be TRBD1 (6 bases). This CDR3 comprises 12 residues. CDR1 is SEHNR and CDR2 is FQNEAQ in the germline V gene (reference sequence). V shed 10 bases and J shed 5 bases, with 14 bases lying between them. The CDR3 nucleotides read TGTGCCACCGGCACAGGGCAATATGGCTACACCTTC. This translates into CATGTGQYGYTF.

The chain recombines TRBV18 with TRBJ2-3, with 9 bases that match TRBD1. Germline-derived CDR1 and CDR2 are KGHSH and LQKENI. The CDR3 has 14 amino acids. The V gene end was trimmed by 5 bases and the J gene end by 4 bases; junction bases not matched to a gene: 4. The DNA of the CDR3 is TGTGCCAGCTCAGTACAGGGGGCTCCAGATACGCAGTATTTT. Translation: CASSVQGAPDTQYF.

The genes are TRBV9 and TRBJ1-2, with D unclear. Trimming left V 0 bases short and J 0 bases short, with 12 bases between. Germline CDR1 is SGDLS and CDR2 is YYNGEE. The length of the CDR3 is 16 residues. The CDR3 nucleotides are TGTGCCAGCAGCGTAGATGGAACAGCAGCTAACTATGGCTACACCTTC. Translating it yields CASSVDGTAANYGYTF.

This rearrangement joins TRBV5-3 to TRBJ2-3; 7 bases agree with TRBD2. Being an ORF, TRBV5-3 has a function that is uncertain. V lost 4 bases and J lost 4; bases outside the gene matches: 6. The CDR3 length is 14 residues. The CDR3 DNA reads TGTGCCAGAAGCGCCCGGGGGGAAGCAGATACGCAGTATTTT. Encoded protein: CARSARGEADTQYF.

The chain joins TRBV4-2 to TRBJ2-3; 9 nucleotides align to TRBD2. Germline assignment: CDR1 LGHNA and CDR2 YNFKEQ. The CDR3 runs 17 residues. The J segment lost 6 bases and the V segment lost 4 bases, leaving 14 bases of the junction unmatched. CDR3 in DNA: TGTGCCAGCAGCCCCTTGTCGGGACTAGCTGTCCCGGATACGCAGTATTTT. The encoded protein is CASSPLSGLAVPDTQYF.

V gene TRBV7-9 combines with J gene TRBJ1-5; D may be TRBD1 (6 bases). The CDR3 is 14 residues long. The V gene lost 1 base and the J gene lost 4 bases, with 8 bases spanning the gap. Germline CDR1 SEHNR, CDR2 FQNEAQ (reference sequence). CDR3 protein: CASSLGTANQPQHF. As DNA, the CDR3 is TGTGCCAGCAGCTTAGGGACAGCTAATCAGCCCCAGCATTTT.

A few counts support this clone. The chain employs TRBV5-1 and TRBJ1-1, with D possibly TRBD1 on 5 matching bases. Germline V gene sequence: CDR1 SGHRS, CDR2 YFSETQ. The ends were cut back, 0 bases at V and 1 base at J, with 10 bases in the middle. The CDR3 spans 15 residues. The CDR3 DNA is TGCGCCAGCAGCTTGGCCTTTGGACAGAACACTGAAGCTTTCTTT. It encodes CASSLAFGQNTEAFF.

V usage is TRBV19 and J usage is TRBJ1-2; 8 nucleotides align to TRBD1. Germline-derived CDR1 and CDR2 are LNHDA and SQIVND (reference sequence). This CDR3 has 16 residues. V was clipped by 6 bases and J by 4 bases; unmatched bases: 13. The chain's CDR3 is CASRPYTGGTGYGYTF. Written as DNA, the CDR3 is TGTGCCAGTAGACCATACACAGGGGGAACTGGCTATGGCTACACCTTC.

The CDR3 DNA reads as TGTGCCAGCAGTGTGATTGAGGGTAGGCAGCCCCAGCATTTT. It is translated as CASSVIEGRQPQHF. The V call is TRBV2, the J call TRBJ1-5, with no clear D. V lost 4 bases to trimming and J lost 7 bases, with 14 bases between them. The germline V gene has CDR1 SNHLY and CDR2 FYNNEI. This CDR3 is 14 amino acids long.

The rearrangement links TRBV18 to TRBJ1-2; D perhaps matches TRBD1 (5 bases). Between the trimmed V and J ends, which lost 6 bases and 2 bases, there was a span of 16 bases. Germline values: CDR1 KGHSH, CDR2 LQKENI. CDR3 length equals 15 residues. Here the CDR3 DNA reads TGTGCCAGCTCCCCAAGGCGGGGGGGGAACTATGGCTACACCTTC. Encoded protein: CASSPRRGGNYGYTF.

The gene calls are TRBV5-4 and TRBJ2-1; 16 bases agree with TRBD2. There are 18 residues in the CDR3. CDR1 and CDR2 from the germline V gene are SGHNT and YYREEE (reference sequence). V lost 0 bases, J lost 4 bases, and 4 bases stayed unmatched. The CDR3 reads CASSLAGTSGGEYNEQFF. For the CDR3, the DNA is TGTGCCAGCAGCTTGGCCGGGACTAGCGGGGGGGAGTACAATGAGCAGTTCTTC.

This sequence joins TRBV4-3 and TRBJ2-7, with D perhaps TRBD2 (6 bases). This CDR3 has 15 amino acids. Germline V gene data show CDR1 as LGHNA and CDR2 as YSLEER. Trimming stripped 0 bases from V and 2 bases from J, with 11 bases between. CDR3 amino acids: CASSQDGGVAYEQYF. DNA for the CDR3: TGCGCCAGCAGCCAAGATGGAGGGGTGGCCTACGAGCAGTACTTC.

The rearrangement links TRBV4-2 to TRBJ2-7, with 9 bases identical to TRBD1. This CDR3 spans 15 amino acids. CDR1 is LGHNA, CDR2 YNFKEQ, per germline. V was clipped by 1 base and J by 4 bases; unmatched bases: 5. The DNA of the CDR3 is TGTGCCAGCAGCCAAGGAGGGACAGGGACGTACGAGCAGTACTTC. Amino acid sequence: CASSQGGTGTYEQYF.

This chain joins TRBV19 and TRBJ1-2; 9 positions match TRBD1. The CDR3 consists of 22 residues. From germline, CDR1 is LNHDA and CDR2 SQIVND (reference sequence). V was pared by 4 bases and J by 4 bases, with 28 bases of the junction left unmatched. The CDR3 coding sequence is TGTGCCAGTAGTAGCCCTGGCTTTTCGCGGTACAGGGGGCCCGTTAGCCTCTATGGCTACACCTTC. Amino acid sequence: CASSSPGFSRYRGPVSLYGYTF.

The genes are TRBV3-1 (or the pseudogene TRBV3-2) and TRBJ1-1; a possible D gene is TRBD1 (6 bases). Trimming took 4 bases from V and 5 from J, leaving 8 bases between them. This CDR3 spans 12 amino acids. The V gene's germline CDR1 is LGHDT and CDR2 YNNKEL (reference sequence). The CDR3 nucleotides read TGTGCCAGCAGCCGGGGGCCGACTGAAGCTTTCTTT. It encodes CASSRGPTEAFF.

This chain's CDR3 is CASRQSYEQYF. The DNA of the CDR3 is TGTGCCAGTAGACAGTCCTACGAGCAGTACTTC. The chain couples TRBV19 to TRBJ2-7; D gene uncertain. The CDR3 totals 11 residues. Trimming shortened V by 6 bases and J by 1 base, and 4 bases separated the two germline ends. CDR1 is LNHDA and CDR2 is SQIVND in the germline V gene (reference sequence).

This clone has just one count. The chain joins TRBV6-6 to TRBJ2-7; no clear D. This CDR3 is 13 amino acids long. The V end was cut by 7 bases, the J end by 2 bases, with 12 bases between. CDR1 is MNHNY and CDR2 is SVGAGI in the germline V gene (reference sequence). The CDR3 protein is CASTPRGAYEQYF. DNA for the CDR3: TGTGCCAGCACTCCGCGAGGAGCCTACGAGCAGTACTTC.

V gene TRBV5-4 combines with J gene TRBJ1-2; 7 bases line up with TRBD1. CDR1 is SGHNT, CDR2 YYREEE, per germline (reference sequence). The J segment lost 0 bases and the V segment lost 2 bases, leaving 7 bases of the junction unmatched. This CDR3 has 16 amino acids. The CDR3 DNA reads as TGTGCCAGCAGCTTTATCGACAGGGCTACTAACTATGGCTACACCTTC. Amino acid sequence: CASSFIDRATNYGYTF. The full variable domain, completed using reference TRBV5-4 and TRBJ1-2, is ETGVTQSPTHLIKTRGQQVTLRCSSQSGHNTVSWYQQALGQGPQFIFQYYREEENGRGNFPPRFSGLQFPNYSSELNVNALELDDSALYLCASSFIDRATNYGYTFGSGTRLTVV.

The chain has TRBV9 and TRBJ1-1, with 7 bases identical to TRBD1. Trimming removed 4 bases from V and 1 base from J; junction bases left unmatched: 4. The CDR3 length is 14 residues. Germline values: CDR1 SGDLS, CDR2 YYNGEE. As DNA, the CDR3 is TGTGCCAGCAGCCTGACAGGGAAGAACACTGAAGCTTTCTTT. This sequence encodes CASSLTGKNTEAFF.